These 21 T cell receptor beta chains were sequenced from one sample in a study of cytomegalovirus exposure and HLA in healthy donors. Sequenced by immunoSEQ multiplex PCR; TCRdb stores in-frame clones only, minus some. This table has about 250,000 clones, roughly 87% appearing once. Sequencing used PBMCs. These receptors came from a man between 18 and 29 years old in good health and CMV-seropositive.

This clone was seen a few times. The CDR3 spells CAISEVGQPQHF. DNA of the CDR3: TGTGCCATCAGTGAGGTAGGTCAGCCCCAGCATTTT. The J gene is TRBJ1-5, the V gene TRBV10-3, with D hard to call. The V end was cut by 2 bases, the J end by 6 bases, with 5 bases between. Per germline, CDR1 ENHRY and CDR2 SYGVKD. This CDR3 has 12 amino acids.

The chain couples TRBV18 to TRBJ2-7, with D tentatively TRBD1 (6 bases). Germline V gene data show CDR1 as KGHSH and CDR2 as LQKENI. V was shortened by 3 bases and J by 1 base, with 10 bases between the two germline ends. This CDR3 is built from 14 residues. The CDR3: CASSPSQGSYEQYF. The CDR3 DNA reads TGTGCCAGCTCACCGTCCCAGGGGTCCTACGAGCAGTACTTC. Full variable domain (remainder filled in from reference TRBV18 and TRBJ2-7): NAGVMQNPRHLVRRRGQEARLRCSPMKGHSHVYWYRQLPEEGLKFMVYLQKENIIDESGMPKERFSAEFPKEGPSILRIQQVVRGDSAAYFCASSPSQGSYEQYFGPGTRLTVT.

CDR3 region: CASSSGSSDQETQYF. CDR3 DNA sequence: TGTGCCAGCTCCTCCGGATCTAGCGACCAAGAGACCCAGTACTTC. V and J are TRBV7-9 and TRBJ2-5; D is perhaps TRBD2 (6 bases). Germline values: CDR1 SEHNR, CDR2 FQNEAQ (reference sequence). V lost 8 bases, J lost 0 bases, and 16 bases lay in between. The CDR3 length is 15 residues.

The chain joins TRBV29-1 to TRBJ2-5; TRBD1 matches 8 bases. The junction had 6 bases not matched to a gene; V was cut back by 4 bases and J by 5 bases. CDR1 SQVTM and CDR2 ANQGSEA come from the germline V gene. The CDR3 length is 13 residues. The CDR3 nucleotides are TGCAGCGTTGCCGACAGGGGACAGGAGACCCAGTACTTC. Its translation: CSVADRGQETQYF.

A single count supports this clone. The chain combines TRBV2 with TRBJ2-3; unclear D gene. V lost 2 bases and J lost 4, with 4 bases in between. This CDR3 region has 12 residues. The germline CDR1 and CDR2 sequences are SNHLY and FYNNEI. The CDR3 loop is CASSESADTQYF. CDR3 in DNA: TGTGCCAGCAGTGAATCGGCAGATACGCAGTATTTT.

The chain combines TRBV5-6 with TRBJ2-1; TRBD1 aligns across 12 bases. After removal of 4 bases from V and 5 bases from J, the junction contained 4 bases not matched to a gene. The CDR3 covers 15 residues. The germline CDR1 and CDR2 sequences are SGHDT and YYEEEE. As DNA, the CDR3 is TGTGCCAGCAGCCCGGGACAGGGGGCTCACAATGAGCAGTTCTTC. Translating it yields CASSPGQGAHNEQFF.

The rearrangement links TRBV9 to TRBJ2-7; D possibly corresponds to TRBD1 (7 bases). V was pared by 0 bases and J by 6 bases, with 10 bases between. The CDR3 is made up of 13 amino acids. Germline loops: CDR1 SGDLS, CDR2 YYNGEE. CDR3 protein: CASSVVQGGEQYF. The CDR3 coding sequence is TGTGCCAGCAGCGTAGTCCAGGGGGGCGAGCAGTACTTC.

This clone was counted between two and nine times. The chain recombines TRBV30 with TRBJ1-5; no reliable D call. Germline assignment: CDR1 GTSNPN and CDR2 SVGIG (reference sequence). The V gene lost 3 bases and the J gene lost 5 bases, with 11 bases spanning the gap. The CDR3 totals 13 residues. The CDR3 DNA reads as TGTGCCTGGAGCGGTGGAAGGGATCAGCCCCAGCATTTT. Its protein product is CAWSGGRDQPQHF.

The chain couples TRBV12-5 to TRBJ2-1; D is undetermined. This CDR3 contains 13 residues. The germline gives CDR1 LGHNT, CDR2 FRNRAP. V lost 3 bases and J 7 bases, leaving 10 bases between the germline ends. The CDR3 loop reads CASGLGSPNEQFF. The CDR3 bases are TGTGCTAGTGGTTTAGGTAGTCCGAATGAGCAGTTCTTC.

J is TRBJ1-2 and V is TRBV6-5; D might be TRBD1 (6 bases). The V gene lost 10 bases and the J gene lost 4 bases, with 10 bases spanning the gap. Germline loops: CDR1 MNHEY, CDR2 SVGAGI. CDR3 length equals 11 residues. CDR3 DNA sequence: TGTGCCACTCAGGACAGCTATGGCTACACCTTC. As protein: CATQDSYGYTF.

The CDR3: CAWSVPYSNQPQHF. In DNA, the CDR3 is TGTGCCTGGAGTGTTCCCTATAGCAATCAGCCCCAGCATTTT. This sequence joins TRBV30 and TRBJ1-5; D not resolved. The germline V gene has CDR1 GTSNPN and CDR2 SVGIG (reference sequence). The CDR3 runs 14 residues. V lost 0 bases to trimming and J lost 0 bases, with 6 bases between them.

A single count supports this clone. This chain links TRBV7-9 with TRBJ2-5, with 8 bases identical to TRBD2. CDR1 and CDR2 (germline): SEHNR, FQNEAQ (reference sequence). The CDR3 consists of 16 residues. The V gene end was trimmed by 5 bases and the J gene end by 6 bases; junction bases not matched to a gene: 14. CDR3: CASSPRSGAGGKTQYF. The CDR3 coding sequence is TGTGCCAGCAGCCCTCGTAGCGGGGCTGGAGGGAAGACCCAGTACTTC.

This chain links TRBV30 with TRBJ1-1; the D is unclear. V was clipped by 0 bases and J by 2 bases, with 10 bases between them. CDR3 length equals 14 residues. Per the germline V gene, CDR1 is GTSNPN and CDR2 is SVGIG (reference sequence). The CDR3 here is CAWSVFRGNTEAFF. Here the CDR3 DNA reads TGTGCCTGGAGTGTATTCCGGGGAAACACTGAAGCTTTCTTT.

V is TRBV15 and J is TRBJ1-1; D uncertain. Germline loops: CDR1 LNHNV, CDR2 YYDKDF (reference sequence). V was shortened by 0 bases and J by 1 base, with 9 bases between the two germline ends. This CDR3 has 15 amino acids. CDR3 amino acids: CATSRDTFKNTEAFF. The CDR3 DNA is TGTGCCACCAGCAGAGATACTTTCAAGAACACTGAAGCTTTCTTT.

The V and J genes are TRBV28 and TRBJ1-5; D is possibly TRBD1 (5 bases). The V end was cut by 6 bases, the J end by 5 bases, with 8 bases between. Germline CDR1 MDHEN, CDR2 SYDVKM. The CDR3 contains 12 residues. Here the CDR3 DNA reads TGTGCCAGCAGCCGACAGCATCAGCCCCAGCATTTT. Protein product: CASSRQHQPQHF.

V gene TRBV27 combines with J gene TRBJ2-3; D is possibly TRBD1 (5 bases). V lost 2 bases, J lost 4 bases, and 13 bases lay in between. The CDR3 spans 15 residues. Germline loops: CDR1 MNHEY, CDR2 SMNVEV (reference sequence). DNA for the CDR3: TGTGCCAGCAGTTTACAGGGCCCCATCCCAGATACGCAGTATTTT. Its protein is CASSLQGPIPDTQYF.

The chain uses TRBV2 and TRBJ1-2, with D unclear. Germline CDR1 SNHLY, CDR2 FYNNEI. Trimming removed 7 bases from V and 5 bases from J, with 11 bases in between. The CDR3 runs to 12 residues. CDR3 region: CASTMGRYGYTF. For the CDR3, the DNA is TGTGCCAGCACCATGGGCAGATATGGCTACACCTTC.

The V gene is TRBV19, the J gene TRBJ2-7; D ambiguous. V shed 1 base and J shed 2 bases, with 12 bases lying between them. This CDR3 region has 15 residues. Germline V gives CDR1 LNHDA, CDR2 SQIVND (reference sequence). DNA of the CDR3: TGTGCCAGTAGTATAGTGGGCCGAAGGACCTACGAGCAGTACTTC. Encoded protein: CASSIVGRRTYEQYF. The variable domain in full, with the rest retrieved from reference TRBV19 and TRBJ2-7, is DGGITQSPKYLFRKEGQNVTLSCEQNLNHDAMYWYRQDPGQGLRLIYYSQIVNDFQKGDIAEGYSVSREKKESFPLTVTSAQKNPTAFYLCASSIVGRRTYEQYFGPGTRLTVT.

The chain combines TRBV5-1 with TRBJ1-1; maybe TRBD1 (6 bases). V lost 1 base to trimming and J lost 0 bases, with 7 bases between them. The CDR3 is made up of 14 amino acids. Germline assignment: CDR1 SGHRS and CDR2 YFSETQ. The DNA of the CDR3 is TGCGCCAGCAGCTTGACAGGGATGAACACTGAAGCTTTCTTT. It yields the protein CASSLTGMNTEAFF.

This clone came up once. This chain links TRBV5-1 with TRBJ2-3; the match to TRBD1 covers 8 bases. The J segment lost 1 base and the V segment lost 4 bases, leaving 8 bases of the junction unmatched. The CDR3 is made up of 16 amino acids. Germline values: CDR1 SGHRS, CDR2 YFSETQ. CDR3 region: CASSRTGSRRTDTQYF. CDR3 DNA: TGCGCCAGCAGCCGGACAGGGAGTCGTCGCACAGATACGCAGTATTTT.

This chain links TRBV29-1 with TRBJ2-2, with D possibly being TRBD1 (5 bases). Trimming removed 5 bases from V and 0 bases from J, with 10 bases in between. Germline values: CDR1 SQVTM, CDR2 ANQGSEA. The CDR3 totals 14 residues. The CDR3 DNA is TGCAGCGTTATGGGGCTAGCGAACACCGGGGAGCTGTTTTTT. As protein: CSVMGLANTGELFF.